These 8 T cell receptor beta chains were sequenced from one sample in a study of CD8+CD57+ T cells in acquired aplastic anemia. TCR beta VDJ and CDR3 profiling used genomic DNA as template. TCRdb ran MiXCR on the reads and lists one entry per CDR3 protein. The top ten clones hold approximately 3.9% of a sample with hundreds of thousands of distinct CDR3 sequences, about two thirds of them seen once. Sample: sorted CD4+, CD8+, or CD8+CD57+ T cells (not recorded which) from PBMCs. The receptors stem from a human donor in good health, serving as a control.

Only one count was recorded for this clonotype. At one boundary the junction diverges from the germline segment, which might be a read error. The rearrangement joins TRBV9 to TRBJ2-2; the D gene could be TRBD1 or TRBD2 (6 bases each). This CDR3 has 16 amino acids. CDR1 is SGDLS and CDR2 is YYNGEE in the germline V gene. CDR3 in amino acids: CASSPGGGRMPRELFF. Here the CDR3 DNA reads TGCGCCAGCAGCCCTGGTGGGGGGCGTATGCCCAGGGAGCTGTTTTTT.

Points on this clonotype: This CDR3 is missing its conserved last phenylalanine or tryptophan, likely due to a read error. The DNA is left out, because the CDR3 cannot be placed on it with certainty; the CDR3 is given as TCRdb lists it. This chain's CDR3 is CASSLPPQGVQTQ. This chain links TRBV7-9 with TRBJ2-6; whether TRBD1, the table's D call, matches the DNA was not checked. The germline gives CDR1 SEHNR, CDR2 FQNEAQ (reference sequence). Including both end residues, the CDR3 is 13 amino acids long.

Comment on this clonotype: A much larger clonotype is one base distant, so this may be a read error. V and J are TRBV7-7 and TRBJ2-3; 9 bases agree with TRBD1. The CDR3 is 14 residues long. The germline V gene has CDR1 SSHAT and CDR2 FNYEAQ (reference sequence). This CDR3 is CASSDTGGTDAQYF. The CDR3 region has the DNA TGTGCCAGCAGTGATACAGGGGGCACAGATGCGCAGTATTTT.

This chain links TRBV7-2 with TRBJ1-1; D perhaps matches TRBD1 (6 bases). The germline gives CDR1 SGHTA, CDR2 FQGNSA. Trimming cost V 5 bases and J 11 bases, with 24 bases left between them. The CDR3 runs 15 residues. The CDR3 protein is CASSVGEAGGYAAFF. The CDR3 region has the DNA TGTGCCAGCAGCGTAGGGGAAGCTGGGGGCTACGCCGCTTTCTTT.

The V call is TRBV20-1, the J call TRBJ2-5; a possible D gene is TRBD2 (5 bases). Per the germline V gene, CDR1 is DFQATT and CDR2 is SNEGSKA (reference sequence). The V and J ends lost 1 base and 6 bases respectively, with 15 bases between them. CDR3 size: 14 residues. The chain's CDR3 is CSARGGLVMKTQYF. The CDR3 coding sequence is TGCAGTGCTAGAGGAGGGTTGGTGATGAAGACCCAGTACTTC.

V is TRBV20-1 and J is TRBJ2-7; D is ambiguous. The ends were cut back, 3 bases at V and 0 bases at J, with 12 bases in the middle. Looked up from germline, CDR1 is DFQATT and CDR2 is SNEGSKA (reference sequence). The CDR3 totals 14 residues. CDR3 amino acids: CSASMHRDSYEQYF. The CDR3 DNA sequence: TGCAGTGCTAGCATGCATCGAGACTCCTACGAGCAGTACTTC.

The chain recombines TRBV20-1 with TRBJ1-2; 8 nucleotides align to TRBD1. Germline CDR1 and CDR2: DFQATT and SNEGSKA (reference sequence). The junction had 19 bases not matched to a gene; V was cut back by 6 bases and J by 4 bases. The CDR3 covers 17 residues. The CDR3 protein is CSAAHSTEGQGGYGYTF. The CDR3 coding sequence is TGCAGTGCCGCCCACTCAACTGAAGGACAGGGTGGCTATGGCTACACCTTC.

The chain uses TRBV7-2 and TRBJ1-1; the D gene is possibly TRBD1 (5 bases). This CDR3 contains 14 residues. Germline values: CDR1 SGHTA, CDR2 FQGNSA. V shed 6 bases and J shed 4 bases, with 15 bases lying between them. This chain's CDR3 is CASRQRGALTEAFF. CDR3 DNA: TGTGCCAGCAGACAGAGAGGGGCCCTCACTGAAGCTTTCTTT.